There are a few counts of the clone carrying this TCR beta chain. Its target is unknown. 13 Jbeta primers and 60 Vbeta primers were used for the PCR. Repertoires were generated with immunoSEQ multiplex PCR, while TCRdb's copy carries only in-frame clones and drops some. The table shows 200,000 to 250,000 clones, with around four fifths occurring only once. This sample was included in a study of cytomegalovirus exposure and HLA in healthy donors. Study-wide results and limits: Later work associated 16,951 TCR beta sequences with HLA alleles at 0.05 false discovery rate. 87-base-pair reads could not separate some V segments, including TRBV6-2 and TRBV6-3.

The CDR3 sequence is 13 residues long. V was cut by 0 bases and J by 7 bases, with 9 bases left in between. Per the germline V gene, CDR1 is ENHRY and CDR2 is SYGVKD. This clonotype was sampled from a woman aged 40 to 50 in good health and CMV-seronegative. What was sequenced was PBMCs. The chain recombines TRBV10-3 with TRBJ1-1; D remains unclear. The CDR3 DNA is TGTGCCATCAGTGAGTCGGACTTTGGTGAAGCTTTCTTT. Amino acid sequence: CAISESDFGEAFF.